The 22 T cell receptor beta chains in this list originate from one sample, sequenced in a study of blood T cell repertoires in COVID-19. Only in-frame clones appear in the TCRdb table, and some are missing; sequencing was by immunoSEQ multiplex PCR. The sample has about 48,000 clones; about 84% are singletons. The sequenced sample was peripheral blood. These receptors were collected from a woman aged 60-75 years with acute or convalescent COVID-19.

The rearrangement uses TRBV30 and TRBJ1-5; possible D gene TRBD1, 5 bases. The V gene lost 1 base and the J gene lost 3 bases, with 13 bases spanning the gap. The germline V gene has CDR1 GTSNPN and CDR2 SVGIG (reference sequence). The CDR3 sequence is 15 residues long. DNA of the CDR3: TGTGCCTGGAGTGGTTTCGGGGGACTCAATCAGCCCCAGCATTTT. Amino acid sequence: CAWSGFGGLNQPQHF.

The CDR3 nucleotides read TGCGCCAGCAGCCAAGAGCGGAGGCAGTTCTTC. Protein product: CASSQERRQFF. The rearrangement links TRBV4-1 to TRBJ2-1; D remains unclear. CDR3 length equals 11 residues. Germline assignment: CDR1 MGHRA and CDR2 YSYEKL. The V end lost 0 bases, the J end lost 12 bases, and 6 bases lay between the germline ends.

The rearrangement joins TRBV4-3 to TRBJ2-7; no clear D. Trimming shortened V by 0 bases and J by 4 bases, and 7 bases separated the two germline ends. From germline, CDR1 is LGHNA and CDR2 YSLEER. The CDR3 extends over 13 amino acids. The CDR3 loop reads CASSQDLKYEQYF. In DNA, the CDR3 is TGCGCCAGCAGCCAAGACTTAAAATACGAGCAGTACTTC.

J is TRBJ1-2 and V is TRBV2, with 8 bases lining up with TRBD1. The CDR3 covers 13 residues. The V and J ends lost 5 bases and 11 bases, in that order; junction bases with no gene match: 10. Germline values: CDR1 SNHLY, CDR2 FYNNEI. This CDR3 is CASSLQGARGYTF. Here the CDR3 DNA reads TGTGCCAGCAGTCTTCAGGGGGCTCGGGGGTACACCTTC.

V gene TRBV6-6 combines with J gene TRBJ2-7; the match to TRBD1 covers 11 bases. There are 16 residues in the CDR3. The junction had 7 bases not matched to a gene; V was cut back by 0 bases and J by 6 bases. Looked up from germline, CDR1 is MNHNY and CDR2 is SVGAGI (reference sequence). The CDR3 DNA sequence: TGTGCCAGCAGTTACTCTGGACAGGGGGCATGGAGCGAGCAGTACTTC. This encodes CASSYSGQGAWSEQYF.

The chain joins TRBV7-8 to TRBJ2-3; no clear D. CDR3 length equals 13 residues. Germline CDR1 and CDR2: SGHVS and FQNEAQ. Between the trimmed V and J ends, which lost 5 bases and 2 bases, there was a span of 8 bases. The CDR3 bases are TGTGCCAGCAGCCTTAGACTCACAGATACGCAGTATTTT. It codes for CASSLRLTDTQYF.

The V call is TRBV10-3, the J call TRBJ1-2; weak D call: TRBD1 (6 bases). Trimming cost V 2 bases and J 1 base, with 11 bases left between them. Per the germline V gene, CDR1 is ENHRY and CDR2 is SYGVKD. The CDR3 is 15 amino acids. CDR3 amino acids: CAISELTGLNYGYTF. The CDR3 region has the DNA TGTGCCATCAGTGAGCTTACAGGGCTTAACTATGGCTACACCTTC.

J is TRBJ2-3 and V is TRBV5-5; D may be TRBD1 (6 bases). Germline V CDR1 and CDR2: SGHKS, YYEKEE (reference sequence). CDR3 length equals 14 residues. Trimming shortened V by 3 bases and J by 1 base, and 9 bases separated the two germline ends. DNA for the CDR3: TGTGCCAGCAGCTCCTCAGGGGGCACAGATACGCAGTATTTT. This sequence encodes CASSSSGGTDTQYF.

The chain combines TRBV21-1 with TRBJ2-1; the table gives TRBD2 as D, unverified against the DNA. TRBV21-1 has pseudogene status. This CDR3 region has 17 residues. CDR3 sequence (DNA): TGTGCCAGCAGCATAGCGACTAATCGTGCGGGCCACAATGAGCAGTTCTTC. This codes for CASSIATNRAGHNEQFF.

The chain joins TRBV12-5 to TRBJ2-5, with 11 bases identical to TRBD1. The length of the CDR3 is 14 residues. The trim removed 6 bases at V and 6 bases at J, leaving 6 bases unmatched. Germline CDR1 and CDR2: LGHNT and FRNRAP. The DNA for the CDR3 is TGTGCTAGTGGAGCGGGACAGGGGGTGCAGACCCAGTACTTC. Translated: CASGAGQGVQTQYF.

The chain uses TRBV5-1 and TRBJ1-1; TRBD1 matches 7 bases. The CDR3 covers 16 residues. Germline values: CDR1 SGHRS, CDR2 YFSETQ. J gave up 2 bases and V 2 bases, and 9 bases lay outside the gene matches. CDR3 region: CASSFGDSRINTEAFF. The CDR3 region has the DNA TGCGCCAGCAGCTTTGGGGACAGCAGGATTAACACTGAAGCTTTCTTT.

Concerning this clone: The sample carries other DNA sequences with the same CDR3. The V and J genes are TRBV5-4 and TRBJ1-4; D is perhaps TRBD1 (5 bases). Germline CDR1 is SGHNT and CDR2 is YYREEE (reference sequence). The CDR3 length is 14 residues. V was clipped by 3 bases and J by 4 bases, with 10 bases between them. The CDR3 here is CASSSGQFNEKLFF. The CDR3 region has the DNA TGTGCCAGCAGCTCAGGGCAGTTTAATGAAAAACTGTTTTTT.

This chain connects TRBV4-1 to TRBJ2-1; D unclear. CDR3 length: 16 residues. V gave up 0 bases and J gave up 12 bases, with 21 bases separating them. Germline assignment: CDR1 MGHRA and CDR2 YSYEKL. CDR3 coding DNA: TGCGCCAGCAGCCAAGATCTAGGCGCGACGATTGTTAGGCAGTTCTTC. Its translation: CASSQDLGATIVRQFF.

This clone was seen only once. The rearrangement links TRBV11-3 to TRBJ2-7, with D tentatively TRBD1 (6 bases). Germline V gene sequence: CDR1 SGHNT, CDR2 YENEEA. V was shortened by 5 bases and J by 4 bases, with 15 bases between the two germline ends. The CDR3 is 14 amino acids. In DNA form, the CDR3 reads TGTGCCAGCAGCCCAGAGGGACACCTTTACGAGCAGTACTTC. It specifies CASSPEGHLYEQYF.

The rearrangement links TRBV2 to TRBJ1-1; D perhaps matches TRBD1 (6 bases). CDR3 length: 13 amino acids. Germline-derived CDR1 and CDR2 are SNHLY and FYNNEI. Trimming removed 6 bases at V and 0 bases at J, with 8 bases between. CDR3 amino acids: CASSRQVNTEAFF. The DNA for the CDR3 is TGTGCCAGCAGCCGACAGGTGAACACTGAAGCTTTCTTT.

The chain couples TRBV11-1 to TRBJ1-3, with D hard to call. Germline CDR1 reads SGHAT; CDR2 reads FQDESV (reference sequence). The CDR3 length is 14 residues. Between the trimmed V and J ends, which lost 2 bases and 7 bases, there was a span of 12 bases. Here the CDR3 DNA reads TGTGCCAGCAGCTTATCCCGCAGCGGGAACACCATATATTTT. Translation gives CASSLSRSGNTIYF.

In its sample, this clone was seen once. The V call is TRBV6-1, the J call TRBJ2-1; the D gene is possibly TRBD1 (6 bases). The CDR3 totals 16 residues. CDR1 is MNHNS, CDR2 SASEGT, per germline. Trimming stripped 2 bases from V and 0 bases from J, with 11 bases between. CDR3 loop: CASSEWDTLSYNEQFF. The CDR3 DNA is TGTGCCAGCAGTGAATGGGACACCCTCTCCTACAATGAGCAGTTCTTC.

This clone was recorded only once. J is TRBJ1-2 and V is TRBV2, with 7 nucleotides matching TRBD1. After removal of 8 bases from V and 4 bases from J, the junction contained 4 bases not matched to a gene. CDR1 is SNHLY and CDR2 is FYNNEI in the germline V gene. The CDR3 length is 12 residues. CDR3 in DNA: TGTGCCAGCGATAGGACAGGCTATGGCTACACCTTC. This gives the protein CASDRTGYGYTF. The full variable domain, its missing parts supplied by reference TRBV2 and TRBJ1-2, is EPEVTQTPSHQVTQMGQEVILRCVPISNHLYFYWYRQILGQKVEFLVSFYNNEISEKSEIFDDQFSVERPDGSNFTLKIRSTKLEDSAMYFCASDRTGYGYTFGSGTRLTVV.

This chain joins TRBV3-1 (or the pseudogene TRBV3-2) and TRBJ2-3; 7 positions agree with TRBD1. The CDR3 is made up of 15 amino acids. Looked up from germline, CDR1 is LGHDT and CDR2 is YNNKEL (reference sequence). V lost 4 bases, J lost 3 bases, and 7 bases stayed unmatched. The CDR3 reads CASSRGQGVTDTQYF. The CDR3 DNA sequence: TGTGCCAGCAGCCGCGGCCAGGGGGTGACAGATACGCAGTATTTT.

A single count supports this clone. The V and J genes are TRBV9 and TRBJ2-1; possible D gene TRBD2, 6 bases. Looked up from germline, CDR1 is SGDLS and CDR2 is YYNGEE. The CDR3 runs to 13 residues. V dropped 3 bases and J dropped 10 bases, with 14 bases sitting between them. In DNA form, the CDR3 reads TGTGCCAGCAGCGCCCAAATCGGAGGGGAGCAGTTCTTC. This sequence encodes CASSAQIGGEQFF.

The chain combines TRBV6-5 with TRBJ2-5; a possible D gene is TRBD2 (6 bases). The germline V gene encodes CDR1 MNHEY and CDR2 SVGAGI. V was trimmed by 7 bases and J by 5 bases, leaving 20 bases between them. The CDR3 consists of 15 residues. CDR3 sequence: CASNSPGLGRETQYF. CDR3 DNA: TGTGCCAGCAACTCCCCGGGACTCGGACGCGAGACCCAGTACTTC.

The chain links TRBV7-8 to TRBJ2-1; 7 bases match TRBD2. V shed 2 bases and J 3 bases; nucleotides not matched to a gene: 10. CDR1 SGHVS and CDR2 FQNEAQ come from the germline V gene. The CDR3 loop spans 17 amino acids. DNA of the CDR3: TGTGCCAGCAGCTTAAGGTTTCGAAGCGGGGTCTACAATGAGCAGTTCTTC. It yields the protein CASSLRFRSGVYNEQFF.